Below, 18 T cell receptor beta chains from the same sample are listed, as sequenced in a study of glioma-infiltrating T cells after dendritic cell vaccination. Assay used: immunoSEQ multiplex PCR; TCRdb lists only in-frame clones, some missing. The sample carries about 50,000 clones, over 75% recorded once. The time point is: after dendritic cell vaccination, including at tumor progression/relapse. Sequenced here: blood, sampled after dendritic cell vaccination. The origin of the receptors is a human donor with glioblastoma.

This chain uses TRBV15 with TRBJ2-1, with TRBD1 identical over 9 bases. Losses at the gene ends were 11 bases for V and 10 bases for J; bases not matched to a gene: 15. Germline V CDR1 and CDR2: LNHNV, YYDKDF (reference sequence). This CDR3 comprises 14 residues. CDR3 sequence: CAARPGQGRGEQFF. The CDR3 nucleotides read TGTGCCGCCCGACCGGGACAGGGAAGAGGAGAGCAGTTCTTC. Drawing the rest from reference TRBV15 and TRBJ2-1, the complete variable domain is DAMVIQNPRYQVTQFGKPVTLSCSQTLNHNVMYWYQQKSSQAPKLLFHYYDKDFNNEADTPDNFQSRRPNTSFCFLDIRSPGLGDTAMYLCAARPGQGRGEQFFGPGTRLTVL.

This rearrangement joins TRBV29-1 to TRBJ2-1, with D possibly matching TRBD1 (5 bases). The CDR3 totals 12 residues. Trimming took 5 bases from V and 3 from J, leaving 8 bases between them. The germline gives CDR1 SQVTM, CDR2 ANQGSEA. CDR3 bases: TGCAGCGTTACACAGGACTACAATGAGCAGTTCTTC. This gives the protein CSVTQDYNEQFF.

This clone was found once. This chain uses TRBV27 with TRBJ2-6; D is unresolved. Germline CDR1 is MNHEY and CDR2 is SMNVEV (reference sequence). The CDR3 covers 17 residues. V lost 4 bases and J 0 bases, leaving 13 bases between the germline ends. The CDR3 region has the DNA TGTGCCAGCAGTTATCAGGATTCCTTCTCTGGGGCCAACGTCCTGACTTTC. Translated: CASSYQDSFSGANVLTF. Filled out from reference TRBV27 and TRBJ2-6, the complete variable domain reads EAQVTQNPRYLITVTGKKLTVTCSQNMNHEYMSWYRQDPGLGLRQIYYSMNVEVTDKGDVPEGYKVSRKEKRNFPLILESPSPNQTSLYFCASSYQDSFSGANVLTFGAGSRLTVL.

The CDR3 DNA reads TGTGCCACCAGTGGGCCATCCCAAGAGACCCAGTACTTC. Protein: CATSGPSQETQYF. The chain uses TRBV15 and TRBJ2-5; D unclear. V lost 6 bases and J 1 base, leaving 9 bases between the germline ends. The length of the CDR3 is 13 residues. Germline assignment: CDR1 LNHNV and CDR2 YYDKDF (reference sequence). Using reference TRBV15 and TRBJ2-5 for the parts outside the CDR3, the full variable domain is DAMVIQNPRYQVTQFGKPVTLSCSQTLNHNVMYWYQQKSSQAPKLLFHYYDKDFNNEADTPDNFQSRRPNTSFCFLDIRSPGLGDTAMYLCATSGPSQETQYFGPGTRLLVL.

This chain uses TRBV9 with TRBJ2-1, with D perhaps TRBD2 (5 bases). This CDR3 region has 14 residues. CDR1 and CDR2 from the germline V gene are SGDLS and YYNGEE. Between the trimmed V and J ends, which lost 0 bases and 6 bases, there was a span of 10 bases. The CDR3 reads CASSVDGRVNEQFF. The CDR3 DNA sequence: TGTGCCAGCAGCGTAGATGGGAGAGTCAATGAGCAGTTCTTC.

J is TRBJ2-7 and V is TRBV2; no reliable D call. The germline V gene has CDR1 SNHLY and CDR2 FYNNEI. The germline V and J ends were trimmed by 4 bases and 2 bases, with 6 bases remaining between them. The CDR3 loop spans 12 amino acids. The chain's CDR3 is CASSVGPYEQYF. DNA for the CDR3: TGTGCCAGCAGTGTCGGTCCCTACGAGCAGTACTTC.

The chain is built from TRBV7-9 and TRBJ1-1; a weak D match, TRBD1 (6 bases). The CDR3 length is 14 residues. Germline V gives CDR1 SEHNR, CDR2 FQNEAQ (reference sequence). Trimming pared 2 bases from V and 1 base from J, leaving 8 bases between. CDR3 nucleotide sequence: TGTGCCAGCAGCTTAACAGGGAGGAACACTGAAGCTTTCTTT. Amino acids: CASSLTGRNTEAFF.

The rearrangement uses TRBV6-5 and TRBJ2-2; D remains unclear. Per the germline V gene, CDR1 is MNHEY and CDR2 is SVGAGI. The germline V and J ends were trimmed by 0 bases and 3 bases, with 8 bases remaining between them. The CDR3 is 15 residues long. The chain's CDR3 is CASSYSSLYTGELFF. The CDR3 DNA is TGTGCCAGCAGTTACTCGAGCCTGTACACCGGGGAGCTGTTTTTT.

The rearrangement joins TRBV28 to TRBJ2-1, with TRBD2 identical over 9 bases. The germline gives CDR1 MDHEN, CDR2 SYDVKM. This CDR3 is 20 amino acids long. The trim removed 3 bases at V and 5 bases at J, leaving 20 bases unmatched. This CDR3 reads CASSFVIAGEGSVTHNEQFF. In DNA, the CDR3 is TGTGCCAGCAGTTTTGTGATAGCGGGAGAAGGGTCGGTCACCCACAATGAGCAGTTCTTC.

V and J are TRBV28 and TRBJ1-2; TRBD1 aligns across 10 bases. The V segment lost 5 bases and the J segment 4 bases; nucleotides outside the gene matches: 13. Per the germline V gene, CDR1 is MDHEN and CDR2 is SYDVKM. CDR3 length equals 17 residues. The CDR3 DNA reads TGTGCCAGCAGTCCTAGACACAGACAGGGGGCGAGCTATGGCTACACCTTC. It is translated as CASSPRHRQGASYGYTF.

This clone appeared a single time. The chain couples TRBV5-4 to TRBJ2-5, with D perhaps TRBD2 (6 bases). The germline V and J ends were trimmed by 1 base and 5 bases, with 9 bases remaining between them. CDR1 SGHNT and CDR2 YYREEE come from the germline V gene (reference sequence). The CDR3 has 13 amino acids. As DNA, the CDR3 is TGTGCCAGCAGCTTGAGGGAGGCGGAGACCCAGTACTTC. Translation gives CASSLREAETQYF.

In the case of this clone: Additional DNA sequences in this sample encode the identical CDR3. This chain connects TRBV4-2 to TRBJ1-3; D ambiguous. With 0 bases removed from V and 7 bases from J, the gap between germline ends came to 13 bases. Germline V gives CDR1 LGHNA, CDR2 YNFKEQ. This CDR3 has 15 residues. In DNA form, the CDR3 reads TGTGCCAGCAGCCAAGAGAACCAGGCTTTGAACACCATATATTTT. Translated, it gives CASSQENQALNTIYF.

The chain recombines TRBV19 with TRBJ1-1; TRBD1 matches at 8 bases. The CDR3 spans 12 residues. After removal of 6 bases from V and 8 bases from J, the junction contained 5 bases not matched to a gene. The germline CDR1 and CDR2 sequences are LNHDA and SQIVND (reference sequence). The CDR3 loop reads CASSFRTGEAFF. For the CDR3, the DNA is TGTGCCAGTAGCTTCCGGACAGGGGAAGCTTTCTTT.

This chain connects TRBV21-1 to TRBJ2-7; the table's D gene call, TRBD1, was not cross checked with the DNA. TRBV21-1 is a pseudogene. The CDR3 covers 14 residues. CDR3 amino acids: CASSKERNSYEQYF. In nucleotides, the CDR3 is TGTGCCAGCAGCAAAGAGAGAAACAGCTACGAGCAGTACTTC.

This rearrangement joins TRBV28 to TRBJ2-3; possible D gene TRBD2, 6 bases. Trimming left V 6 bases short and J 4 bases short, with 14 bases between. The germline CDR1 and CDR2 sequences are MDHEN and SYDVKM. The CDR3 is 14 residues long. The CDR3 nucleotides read TGTGCCAGCAGCACCGTTGGGGAGGCAGATACGCAGTATTTT. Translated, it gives CASSTVGEADTQYF.

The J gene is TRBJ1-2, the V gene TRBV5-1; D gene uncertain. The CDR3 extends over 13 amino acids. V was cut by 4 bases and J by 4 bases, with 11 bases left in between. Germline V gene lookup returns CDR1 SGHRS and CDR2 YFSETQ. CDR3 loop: CASSLDVSYGYTF. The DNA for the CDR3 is TGCGCCAGCAGCCTAGACGTCAGCTATGGCTACACCTTC.

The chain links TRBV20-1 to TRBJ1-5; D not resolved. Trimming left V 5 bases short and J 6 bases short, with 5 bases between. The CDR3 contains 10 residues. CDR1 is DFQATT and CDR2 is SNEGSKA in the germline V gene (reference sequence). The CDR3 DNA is TGCAGTGCTGGGAGTCAGCCCCAGCATTTT. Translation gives CSAGSQPQHF.

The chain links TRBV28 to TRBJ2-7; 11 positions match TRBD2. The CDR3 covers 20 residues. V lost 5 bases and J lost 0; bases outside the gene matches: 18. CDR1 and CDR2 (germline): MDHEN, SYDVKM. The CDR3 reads CASSPHGLAGGRGSSYEQYF. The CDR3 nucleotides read TGTGCCAGCAGTCCCCACGGTCTAGCGGGAGGCCGCGGGAGCTCCTACGAGCAGTACTTC.